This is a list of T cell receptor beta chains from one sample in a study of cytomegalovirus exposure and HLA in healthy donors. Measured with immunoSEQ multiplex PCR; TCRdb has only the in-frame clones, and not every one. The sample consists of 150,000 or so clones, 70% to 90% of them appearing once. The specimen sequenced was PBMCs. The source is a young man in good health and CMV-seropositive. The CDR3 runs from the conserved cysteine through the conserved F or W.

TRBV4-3	CASSATTGTGWIEQYF
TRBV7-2	CASSLFSYIQYF
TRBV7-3	CASSSLDRDTGELFF
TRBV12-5	CASGLVLGTGSHEQYF
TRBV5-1	CASNLAGSSTDTQYF
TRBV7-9	CSSSFQGNTIYF
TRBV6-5	CASSFIDRDGYTF
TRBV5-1	CASSLEAGGEAFF
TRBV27	CASSRLAGTNEQFF
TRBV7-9	CASSTGLAGVTDTQYF
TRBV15	CATSRDRGMFLAFF
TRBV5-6	CASSSWDRADQPQHF
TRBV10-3	CATRSNNQPQHF
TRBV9	CASSVEGLGENIQYF
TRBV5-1	CASSPARGSSSYEQYF
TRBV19	CASSTQGADSNQPQHF
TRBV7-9	CASSLWAGQGTGELFF
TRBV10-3	CAIGTSGGNQETQYF
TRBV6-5	CASSGRRDYEQYF
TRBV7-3	CASSSGLSGANVLTF
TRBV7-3	CASSLTGQGANYGYTF
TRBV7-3	CASRGGAVFVGSPLHF
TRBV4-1	CASSREVPQDTQYF
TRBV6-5	CASSYWHLGEQYF
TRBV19	CASSMRLDGYTF
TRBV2	CASSEVFRGRSTNEKLFF
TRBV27	CASSPQVPGSYEQYF
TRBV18	CASSTDRGYVAFF
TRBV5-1	CASSYIRGALGETQYF
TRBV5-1	CASSLDTGRGVEQFF
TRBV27	CASSLRDRGDTQYF
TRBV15	CATSPPWTGSYEQYF
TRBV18	CASSPQGEGYGYTF
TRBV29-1	CSVRADLDRDYGYTF
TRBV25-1	CASKQLPQDSPGQPQHF
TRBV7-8	CASSLAGPYEQYF
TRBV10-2	CASSELDSSGQPQHF
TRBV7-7	CASSAGGTDNEQFF
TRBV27	CASSPTGGHQPQHF
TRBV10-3	CAISPSLLRVDEQFF
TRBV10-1	CASSRQGGMDEQYF
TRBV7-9	CSSSRDSYEQYF
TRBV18	CASSPTSGWGGNEQFF
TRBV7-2	CASSLQGFAGNTIYF
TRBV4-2	CASSQDRVRETQYF
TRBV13	CASSARVRETNKNTEAFF
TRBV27	CASSSGQGAAYEQYF
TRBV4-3	CASSQGQGAYEQYF
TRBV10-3	CAIRGTGSLNTEAFF
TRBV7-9	CASTRQVRDEQFF
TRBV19	CASALAGGSETQYF
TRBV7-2	CASSLIRTASGNTIYF
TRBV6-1	CASSVGGYGYTF
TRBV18	CASSPPRGLQETQYF